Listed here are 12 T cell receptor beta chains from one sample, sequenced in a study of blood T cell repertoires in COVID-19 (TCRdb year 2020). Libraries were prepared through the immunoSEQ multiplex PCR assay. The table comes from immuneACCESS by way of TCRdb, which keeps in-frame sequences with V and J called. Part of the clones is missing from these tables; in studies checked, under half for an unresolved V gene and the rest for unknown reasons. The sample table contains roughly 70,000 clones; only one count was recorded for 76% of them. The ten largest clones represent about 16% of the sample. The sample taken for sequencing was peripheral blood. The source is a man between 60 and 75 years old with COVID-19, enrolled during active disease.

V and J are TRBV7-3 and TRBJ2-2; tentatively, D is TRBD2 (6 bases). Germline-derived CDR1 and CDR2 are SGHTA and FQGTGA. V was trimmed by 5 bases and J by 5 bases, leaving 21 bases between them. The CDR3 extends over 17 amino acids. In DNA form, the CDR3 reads TGTGCCAGCAGCCCCCGCCGAGGGACGGCGGGGACCGGGGAGCTGTTTTTT. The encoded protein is CASSPRRGTAGTGELFF.

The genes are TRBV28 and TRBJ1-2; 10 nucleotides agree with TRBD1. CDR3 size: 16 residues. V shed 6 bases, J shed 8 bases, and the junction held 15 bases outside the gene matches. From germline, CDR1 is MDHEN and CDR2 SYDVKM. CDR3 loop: CASRYTPGTGDRGYTF. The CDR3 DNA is TGTGCCAGCAGATATACGCCCGGGACAGGGGATCGCGGCTACACCTTC.

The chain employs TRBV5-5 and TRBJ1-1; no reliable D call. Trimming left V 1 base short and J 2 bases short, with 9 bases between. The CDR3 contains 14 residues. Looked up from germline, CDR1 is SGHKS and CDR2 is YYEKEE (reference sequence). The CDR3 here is CASSLTAKNTEAFF. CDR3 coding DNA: TGTGCCAGCAGCTTGACTGCCAAAAACACTGAAGCTTTCTTT.

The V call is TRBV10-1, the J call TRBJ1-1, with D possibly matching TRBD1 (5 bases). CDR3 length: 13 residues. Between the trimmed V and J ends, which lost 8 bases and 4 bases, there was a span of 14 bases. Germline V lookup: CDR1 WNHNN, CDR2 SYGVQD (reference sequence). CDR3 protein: CASSARQGTEAFF. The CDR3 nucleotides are TGCGCCAGCTCCGCAAGGCAGGGCACTGAAGCTTTCTTT.

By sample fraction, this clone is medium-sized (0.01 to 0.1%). CDR3 bases: TGTGCCAGCAGCTCGGGACAGACCAATGAGCAGTTCTTC. Amino acids: CASSSGQTNEQFF. V usage is TRBV7-9 and J usage is TRBJ2-1; 7 bases match TRBD1. The CDR3 runs 13 residues. Germline V CDR1 and CDR2: SEHNR, FQNEAQ (reference sequence). The V and J ends lost 4 bases and 6 bases, in that order; junction bases with no gene match: 3.

The CDR3 DNA follows: TGTGCCAGCAACTTAGCGGGAGGGGGCGAGCAGTACTTC. Translation gives CASNLAGGGEQYF. J is TRBJ2-7 and V is TRBV6-5, with 11 bases that match TRBD2. The V segment lost 7 bases and the J segment 6 bases; nucleotides outside the gene matches: 5. The CDR3 loop spans 13 amino acids. The V gene's germline CDR1 is MNHEY and CDR2 SVGAGI.

The CDR3 DNA reads TGTGCCAGCAGCCCACATTTGAGGACTTGGAATGAGCAGTTCTTC. Its protein is CASSPHLRTWNEQFF. The chain is built from TRBV11-2 and TRBJ2-1; D is perhaps TRBD2 (5 bases). Germline CDR1 and CDR2: SGHAT and FQNNGV. The CDR3 length is 15 residues. With 5 bases removed from V and 7 bases from J, the gap between germline ends came to 18 bases.

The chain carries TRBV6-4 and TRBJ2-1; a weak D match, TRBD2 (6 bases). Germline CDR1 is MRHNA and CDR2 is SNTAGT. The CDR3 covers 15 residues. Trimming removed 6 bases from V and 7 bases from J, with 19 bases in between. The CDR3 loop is CASSQDWGRSNEQFF. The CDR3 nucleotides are TGTGCCAGCAGCCAGGACTGGGGGAGGTCAAATGAGCAGTTCTTC.

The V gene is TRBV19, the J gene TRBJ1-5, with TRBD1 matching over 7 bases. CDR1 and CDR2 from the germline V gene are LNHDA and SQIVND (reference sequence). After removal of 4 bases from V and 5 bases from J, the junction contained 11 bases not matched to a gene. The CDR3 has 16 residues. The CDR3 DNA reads TGTGCCAGTAGTACGTTTGGACAGGCGACATATCAGCCCCAGCATTTT. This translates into CASSTFGQATYQPQHF.

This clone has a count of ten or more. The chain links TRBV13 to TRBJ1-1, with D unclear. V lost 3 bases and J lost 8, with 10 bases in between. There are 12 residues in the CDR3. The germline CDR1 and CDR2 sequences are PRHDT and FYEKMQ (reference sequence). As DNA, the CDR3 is TGTGCCAGCAGCTTTGGTGGAGGGGAAGCTTTCTTT. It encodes CASSFGGGEAFF.

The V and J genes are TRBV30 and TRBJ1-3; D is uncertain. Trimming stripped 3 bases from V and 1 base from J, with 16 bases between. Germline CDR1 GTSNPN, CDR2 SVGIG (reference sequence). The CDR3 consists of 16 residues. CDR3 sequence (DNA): TGTGCCTGGAGGGCCCGTTGGGAGGAATCTGGAAACACCATATATTTT. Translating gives CAWRARWEESGNTIYF.

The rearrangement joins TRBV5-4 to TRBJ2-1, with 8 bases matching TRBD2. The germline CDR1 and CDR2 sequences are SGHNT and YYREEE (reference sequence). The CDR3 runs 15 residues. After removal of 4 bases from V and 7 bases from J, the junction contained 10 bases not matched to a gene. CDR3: CASSSTSGSWNEQFF. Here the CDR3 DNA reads TGTGCCAGCAGCAGTACTAGCGGCAGCTGGAATGAGCAGTTCTTC.